These 22 T cell receptor beta chains share one sample of origin, sequenced in a study of multiple sclerosis patients with progressive multifocal leukoencephalopathy (dated by TCRdb to the late 2010s). The intended sense of this specimen's time point label: before natalizumab initiation. The method was the immunoSEQ multiplex PCR assay. Drawn from immuneACCESS, this table holds only the in-frame rearrangements with V and J called that TCRdb kept. Clones are partly lost; checked studies trace under half to an unresolved V gene and leave the rest unexplained. For this sample the table gives roughly 28,000 clones, of which around nine tenths were detected only once. The ten largest clones capture 1.1% of the sample. Input material: PBMCs. The source is a human donor with multiple sclerosis.

This sequence joins TRBV5-5 and TRBJ2-7; D tentatively reads TRBD1 or TRBD2 (6 bases each). The germline V gene encodes CDR1 SGHKS and CDR2 YYEKEE (reference sequence). The CDR3 is 14 residues long. The V gene lost 1 base and the J gene lost 4 bases, with 12 bases spanning the gap. The CDR3 region is CASSLLGGTYEQYF. CDR3 bases: TGTGCCAGCAGCTTGCTAGGGGGGACATACGAGCAGTACTTC.

V usage is TRBV4-2 and J usage is TRBJ1-1, with no clear D. Trimming removed 0 bases at V and 1 base at J, with 9 bases between. This CDR3 spans 15 amino acids. Germline loops: CDR1 LGHNA, CDR2 YNFKEQ. This CDR3 is CASSQEVKGNTEAFF. The DNA of the CDR3 is TGTGCCAGCAGCCAAGAAGTTAAGGGGAACACTGAAGCTTTCTTT.

The V call is TRBV30, the J call TRBJ2-7; no reliable D call. V lost 2 bases and J 0 bases, leaving 5 bases between the germline ends. Germline loops: CDR1 GTSNPN, CDR2 SVGIG (reference sequence). CDR3 length equals 12 residues. The CDR3 reads CAWSYSSYEQYF. CDR3 bases: TGTGCCTGGAGTTACAGCTCCTACGAGCAGTACTTC. Looking up the rest from reference TRBV30 and TRBJ2-7 gives the full variable domain: SQTIHQWPATLVQPVGSPLSLECTVEGTSNPNLYWYRQAAGRGLQLLFYSVGIGQISSEVPQNLSASRPQDRQFILSSKKLLLSDSGFYLCAWSYSSYEQYFGPGTRLTVT.

The rearrangement uses TRBV5-1 and TRBJ2-7; no firm D call. The germline V gene encodes CDR1 SGHRS and CDR2 YFSETQ. This CDR3 spans 12 amino acids. V gave up 0 bases and J gave up 2 bases, with 3 bases separating them. CDR3 sequence: CASSLEPYEQYF. The CDR3, as DNA: TGCGCCAGCAGCTTGGAACCCTACGAGCAGTACTTC.

The rearrangement joins TRBV25-1 to TRBJ1-3, with D possibly TRBD1 on 5 matching bases. The CDR3 has 16 amino acids. The V end was cut by 1 base, the J end by 0 bases, with 10 bases between. Germline assignment: CDR1 MGHDK and CDR2 SYGVNS. This CDR3 is CASSESQGYSGNTIYF. The CDR3 DNA reads as TGTGCCAGCAGTGAATCCCAGGGTTACTCTGGAAACACCATATATTTT.

The chain links TRBV6-1 to TRBJ2-7, with 7 bases that match TRBD1. The CDR3 contains 13 residues. Germline V lookup: CDR1 MNHNS, CDR2 SASEGT. The V segment lost 5 bases and the J segment 4 bases; nucleotides outside the gene matches: 5. The CDR3 nucleotides read TGTGCCAGCAGTTCGGGACAGCTATACGAGCAGTACTTC. Translated, it gives CASSSGQLYEQYF.

The V call is TRBV6-6, the J call TRBJ1-5; no firm D call. There are 13 residues in the CDR3. In germline, CDR1 is MNHNY, CDR2 SVGAGI (reference sequence). Trimming pared 4 bases from V and 4 bases from J, leaving 8 bases between. The CDR3 DNA follows: TGTGCCAGCAGTTGGGCCCTTAATCAGCCCCAGCATTTT. Translation gives CASSWALNQPQHF.

This chain links TRBV19 with TRBJ2-3; 8 bases map to TRBD1. The CDR3 sequence is 15 residues long. Per the germline V gene, CDR1 is LNHDA and CDR2 is SQIVND (reference sequence). The V and J ends lost 6 bases and 5 bases, in that order; junction bases with no gene match: 10. CDR3 nucleotide sequence: TGTGCCAGTAGGCACCGGGACAGGTTTGAAGATACGCAGTATTTT. Residues: CASRHRDRFEDTQYF.

This chain joins TRBV20-1 and TRBJ2-7; 7 bases fit TRBD1. The V segment lost 5 bases and the J segment 3 bases; nucleotides outside the gene matches: 1. Germline values: CDR1 DFQATT, CDR2 SNEGSKA (reference sequence). The CDR3 contains 11 residues. CDR3 nucleotide sequence: TGCAGTGCTCGACAGGGCTACGAGCAGTACTTC. It encodes CSARQGYEQYF.

The chain couples TRBV7-9 to TRBJ1-1; 7 bases match TRBD1. CDR3 length equals 17 residues. CDR1 and CDR2 from the germline V gene are SEHNR and FQNEAQ (reference sequence). V shed 1 base, J shed 1 base, and the junction held 9 bases outside the gene matches. This CDR3 is CASSLGFGQGGNTEAFF. As DNA, the CDR3 is TGTGCCAGCAGCTTAGGATTCGGCCAGGGGGGGAACACTGAAGCTTTCTTT.

CDR3 in DNA: TGTGCCAGCAGTGTAGGGGTAGGGTCACCCCTCCACTTT. Translated, it gives CASSVGVGSPLHF. The chain employs TRBV2 and TRBJ1-6; D is possibly TRBD1 (5 bases). Trimming took off 4 bases at V and 10 bases at J, with 11 bases between the two ends. Germline V lookup: CDR1 SNHLY, CDR2 FYNNEI. This CDR3 region has 13 residues.

The chain joins TRBV18 to TRBJ1-2; D is unresolved. Germline assignment: CDR1 KGHSH and CDR2 LQKENI. The CDR3 runs to 16 residues. The V gene lost 3 bases and the J gene lost 5 bases, with 19 bases spanning the gap. The DNA for the CDR3 is TGTGCCAGCTCACCTTCGGGCAGAACCCTTGGGTATGGCTACACCTTC. Encoded protein: CASSPSGRTLGYGYTF. The variable domain in full, with the rest retrieved from reference TRBV18 and TRBJ1-2, is NAGVMQNPRHLVRRRGQEARLRCSPMKGHSHVYWYRQLPEEGLKFMVYLQKENIIDESGMPKERFSAEFPKEGPSILRIQQVVRGDSAAYFCASSPSGRTLGYGYTFGSGTRLTVV.

This chain uses TRBV4-1 with TRBJ2-1, with 9 bases that match TRBD1. Per the germline V gene, CDR1 is MGHRA and CDR2 is YSYEKL. J gave up 1 base and V 0 bases, and 13 bases lay outside the gene matches. The CDR3 is 20 residues long. As DNA, the CDR3 is TGCGCCAGCAGCCAAGAGTGGGTGACAGGGGGTTCGAGGTCCTACAATGAGCAGTTCTTC. It translates to CASSQEWVTGGSRSYNEQFF.

The V and J genes are TRBV4-3 and TRBJ2-1; no reliable D call. Germline values: CDR1 LGHNA, CDR2 YSLEER. V was clipped by 0 bases and J by 6 bases, with 18 bases between them. The CDR3 length is 17 residues. CDR3 in amino acids: CASSQDIVGRSFNEQFF. Here the CDR3 DNA reads TGCGCCAGCAGCCAAGATATAGTCGGACGATCTTTCAATGAGCAGTTCTTC.

The V call is TRBV5-1, the J call TRBJ1-2, with TRBD1 matching over 8 bases. J was trimmed by 0 bases and V by 4 bases; bases with no gene match: 11. From germline, CDR1 is SGHRS and CDR2 YFSETQ. The CDR3 runs to 17 residues. The CDR3 loop is CASSPLGQTGANYGYTF. The CDR3 DNA follows: TGCGCCAGCAGCCCCCTGGGGCAGACAGGGGCTAACTATGGCTACACCTTC.

This clone occurred once. The chain recombines TRBV15 with TRBJ2-5; D is undetermined. CDR1 is LNHNV and CDR2 is YYDKDF in the germline V gene (reference sequence). The CDR3 length is 14 residues. Trimming cost V 0 bases and J 5 bases, with 10 bases left between them. The CDR3 DNA reads as TGTGCCACCAGCAGAGAGGTAGTAAGGGAGACCCAGTACTTC. Protein: CATSREVVRETQYF.

V is TRBV6-1 and J is TRBJ2-2; perhaps TRBD1 as D (6 bases). CDR3 length: 13 residues. Deletions cut 4 bases from V and 3 bases from J, with 6 bases between. Germline CDR1 reads MNHNS; CDR2 reads SASEGT. CDR3 loop: CASSGTDTGELFF. In DNA, the CDR3 is TGTGCCAGCAGTGGGACAGACACCGGGGAGCTGTTTTTT.

The chain employs TRBV6-6 and TRBJ1-4; possible D gene TRBD1, 5 bases. The CDR3 is 12 residues long. Germline V gives CDR1 MNHNY, CDR2 SVGAGI (reference sequence). The V end was cut by 6 bases, the J end by 4 bases, with 6 bases between. The CDR3 loop reads CASRGVNEKLFF. CDR3 nucleotides: TGTGCCAGCAGAGGGGTTAATGAAAAACTGTTTTTT.

V usage is TRBV6-6 and J usage is TRBJ2-1, with D possibly matching TRBD2 (5 bases). Germline V CDR1 and CDR2: MNHNY, SVGAGI (reference sequence). The CDR3 sequence is 14 residues long. V shed 0 bases and J shed 3 bases, with 6 bases lying between them. DNA for the CDR3: TGTGCCAGCAGTTACTCGCGGGTCTACAATGAGCAGTTCTTC. It is translated as CASSYSRVYNEQFF.

The genes are TRBV19 and TRBJ1-2, with D possibly being TRBD1 (5 bases). CDR3 length: 14 amino acids. Germline V lookup: CDR1 LNHDA, CDR2 SQIVND (reference sequence). Trimming took 3 bases from V and 4 from J, leaving 12 bases between them. CDR3 sequence (DNA): TGTGCCAGTAGTATTCTCTCCAGGGCCTATGGCTACACCTTC. Amino acid sequence: CASSILSRAYGYTF.

This chain connects TRBV6-5 to TRBJ1-6; D unclear. Trimming took off 6 bases at V and 0 bases at J, with 6 bases between the two ends. CDR3 length: 14 residues. Germline lookup yields CDR1 MNHEY and CDR2 SVGAGI. CDR3 in DNA: TGTGCCAGCAGGGGGAGCTCCTATAATTCACCCCTCCACTTT. It specifies CASRGSSYNSPLHF.

Here the CDR3 DNA reads TGTGCCAGCAGCTTTGGACCCAGCACAGATACGCAGTATTTT. Translating it yields CASSFGPSTDTQYF. The chain joins TRBV7-2 to TRBJ2-3, with unresolved D. The ends were cut back, 3 bases at V and 0 bases at J, with 7 bases in the middle. Germline-derived CDR1 and CDR2 are SGHTA and FQGNSA. CDR3 size: 14 residues.